This TCR beta chain was retrieved from a study of cytomegalovirus exposure and HLA in healthy donors. CDR1 is MNHEY, CDR2 SMNVEV, per germline (reference sequence). J lost 7 bases, V lost 4 bases, and 12 bases had no gene match. The CDR3 runs to 15 residues. Amplification used 60 Vbeta primers and 13 Jbeta primers. Some clones are missing from TCRdb's copy, which holds only in-frame ones; the method was immunoSEQ multiplex PCR. The profile covers 200,000 or so clones, with about 80% appearing a single time and around 1.8% taken by the ten largest. A word on this clone: Its antigen is currently unknown.

Study results and limitations: In a later analysis, several top co-occurrence clusters appeared linked to parvovirus B19, influenza, CMV and Epstein-Barr virus.

The sequenced material came from PBMCs. The sequence was collected from a man younger than 35 in good health and CMV-seronegative. This chain connects TRBV27 to TRBJ2-7; TRBD1 matches 8 bases. The CDR3 bases are TGTGCCAGCAGTTCACCCGGGACAGGCAACATAGAGCAGTACTTC. Its translation: CASSSPGTGNIEQYF.